Below, 15 T cell receptor beta chains from the same sample are listed, as sequenced in a study of blood T cell repertoires in COVID-19. Clones were sequenced by immunoSEQ multiplex PCR, and TCRdb holds only the in-frame ones, with some missing. Among fewer than 80,000 clones, around nine tenths were seen once, and the ten largest hold more than 0.9%. The sequencing sample was made of peripheral blood. These receptors were taken from a man between 65 and 85 years old with acute or convalescent COVID-19.

The V call is TRBV6-1, the J call TRBJ1-1; D remains ambiguous. With 2 bases removed from V and 5 bases from J, the gap between germline ends came to 12 bases. The CDR3 spans 14 residues. CDR1 MNHNS and CDR2 SASEGT come from the germline V gene. CDR3 sequence (DNA): TGTGCCAGCAGTGAAAAGGCTACAGTGACTGAAGCTTTCTTT. Translation gives CASSEKATVTEAFF.

The chain links TRBV6-6 to TRBJ2-2; 7 nucleotides match TRBD1. CDR1 is MNHNY, CDR2 SVGAGI, per germline (reference sequence). The CDR3 has 14 amino acids. With 10 bases clipped from V and 3 bases from J, the junction kept 8 bases outside the gene matches. In DNA form, the CDR3 reads TGTGCCACCGGGACCAGGGGGTACACCGGGGAGCTGTTTTTT. This encodes CATGTRGYTGELFF.

The rearrangement links TRBV6-5 to TRBJ2-1; perhaps TRBD1 as D (5 bases). The germline CDR1 and CDR2 sequences are MNHEY and SVGAGI. The CDR3 totals 13 residues. The V end lost 7 bases, the J end lost 3 bases, and 10 bases lay between the germline ends. CDR3 sequence: CASKAGFYNEQFF. In DNA form, the CDR3 reads TGTGCCAGCAAAGCAGGGTTCTACAATGAGCAGTTCTTC.

The chain carries TRBV27 and TRBJ2-1; TRBD1 agrees at 10 bases. This CDR3 is built from 14 residues. CDR1 and CDR2 (germline): MNHEY, SMNVEV (reference sequence). With V trimmed by 1 base and J by 9 bases, 3 bases remained unmatched. DNA for the CDR3: TGTGCCAGCAGTTTATGGGGACAGGGGTCTGAGCAGTTCTTC. Protein product: CASSLWGQGSEQFF.

The rearrangement uses TRBV14 and TRBJ2-1; a possible D gene is TRBD2 (7 bases). The CDR3 loop spans 13 amino acids. Germline assignment: CDR1 SGHDN and CDR2 FVKESK. V was clipped by 5 bases and J by 7 bases, with 12 bases between them. CDR3 region: CASSKGGANEQFF. The CDR3 DNA follows: TGTGCCAGCAGCAAGGGGGGGGCTAATGAGCAGTTCTTC.

The rearrangement links TRBV6-5 to TRBJ2-2; weak D call: TRBD2 (5 bases). The germline gives CDR1 MNHEY, CDR2 SVGAGI. CDR3 length: 16 amino acids. V lost 0 bases and J 2 bases, leaving 10 bases between the germline ends. CDR3 nucleotide sequence: TGTGCCAGCAGTTACTCCGGACTTATAAACACCGGGGAGCTGTTTTTT. Amino acid sequence: CASSYSGLINTGELFF.

The CDR3 region is CASSLVTSGRAPTDTQYF. The CDR3 nucleotides are TGTGCCAGCAGCTTGGTTACTAGCGGGAGGGCCCCCACAGATACGCAGTATTTT. The chain has TRBV5-4 and TRBJ2-3, with 13 bases fitting TRBD2. CDR3 length equals 18 residues. Trimming took 0 bases from V and 2 from J; bases not matched to a gene: 6. Germline V gene data show CDR1 as SGHNT and CDR2 as YYREEE (reference sequence).

This clone was picked up one time. The V and J genes are TRBV20-1 and TRBJ1-2, with TRBD1 matching over 8 bases. Per germline, CDR1 DFQATT and CDR2 SNEGSKA (reference sequence). CDR3 length equals 16 residues. V gave up 3 bases and J gave up 3 bases; unmatched junction bases: 12. CDR3 loop: CSASNFNMDRDYGYTF. For the CDR3, the DNA is TGCAGTGCTAGTAACTTTAATATGGACAGGGACTATGGCTACACCTTC.

The chain has TRBV2 and TRBJ2-5, with 8 bases lining up with TRBD2. Germline-derived CDR1 and CDR2 are SNHLY and FYNNEI. V was clipped by 6 bases and J by 3 bases; unmatched bases: 9. This CDR3 is 15 amino acids long. CDR3 sequence: CASRTTAGEKETQYF. The CDR3 coding sequence is TGTGCCAGCAGGACTACAGCGGGAGAGAAAGAGACCCAGTACTTC.

This clone was picked up one time. This CDR3 reads CASSPDWVAFF. The CDR3 bases are TGTGCCAGCAGTCCGGACTGGGTCGCTTTCTTT. The chain carries TRBV28 and TRBJ1-1; D is ambiguous. The V gene's germline CDR1 is MDHEN and CDR2 SYDVKM. This CDR3 has 11 residues. The V and J ends lost 5 bases and 11 bases respectively, with 12 bases between them.

This clone was recorded a few times. The chain is built from TRBV2 and TRBJ2-2; TRBD2 matches 7 bases. V trimming: 1 base; J trimming: 1 base; junction bases outside the gene matches: 6. Germline V gives CDR1 SNHLY, CDR2 FYNNEI. The CDR3 sequence is 17 residues long. CDR3 in amino acids: CASSEGGGRGNTGELFF. DNA for the CDR3: TGTGCCAGCAGTGAAGGGGGCGGGAGAGGGAACACCGGGGAGCTGTTTTTT.

V and J are TRBV11-2 and TRBJ1-1; perhaps TRBD1 as D (6 bases). This CDR3 region has 15 residues. Trimming took 3 bases from V and 4 from J, leaving 15 bases between them. Germline CDR1 reads SGHAT; CDR2 reads FQNNGV. The CDR3 protein is CASSFVPGVSTEAFF. CDR3 sequence (DNA): TGTGCCAGCAGCTTTGTGCCAGGGGTTTCCACTGAAGCTTTCTTT.

The chain uses TRBV9 and TRBJ2-3; TRBD2 agrees at 8 bases. Looked up from germline, CDR1 is SGDLS and CDR2 is YYNGEE. The CDR3 covers 15 residues. V was pared by 0 bases and J by 5 bases, with 5 bases of the junction left unmatched. CDR3 DNA: TGTGCCAGCAGCGTAGATCAGCGGGGGAAAGATACGCAGTATTTT. This codes for CASSVDQRGKDTQYF.

This chain uses TRBV25-1 with TRBJ2-1, with D perhaps matching TRBD2 (5 bases). V lost 6 bases and J 8 bases, leaving 20 bases between the germline ends. The CDR3 is made up of 15 amino acids. Germline CDR1 and CDR2: MGHDK and SYGVNS. In DNA form, the CDR3 reads TGTGCCAGCAGCCCGGGGAAAAAGCGAAACGATGAGCAGTTCTTC. Amino acid sequence: CASSPGKKRNDEQFF. The entire variable domain, with the rest obtained from reference TRBV25-1 and TRBJ2-1, is as follows: EADIYQTPRYLVIGTGKKITLECSQTMGHDKMYWYQQDPGMELHLIHYSYGVNSTEKGDLSSESTVSRIRTEHFPLTLESARPSHTSQYLCASSPGKKRNDEQFFGPGTRLTVL.

This sequence joins TRBV11-2 and TRBJ1-5, with TRBD1 as a possible D gene (6 bases). Germline CDR1 SGHAT, CDR2 FQNNGV. Trimming pared 3 bases from V and 7 bases from J, leaving 13 bases between. The CDR3 length is 14 residues. CDR3 region: CASSLTGRKQPQHF. The CDR3 region has the DNA TGTGCCAGCAGCTTGACAGGACGGAAACAGCCCCAGCATTTT.